This passage covers 19 T cell receptor beta chains from one sample sequenced in a study of T cell responses to AZD1222 COVID-19 vaccine. Clones were sequenced by immunoSEQ multiplex PCR, and TCRdb holds only the in-frame ones, with some missing. The sample contains under 150,000 clones, 75% to 90% of which appear only once. This material consisted of peripheral blood, taken 28 days after the second AZD1222 dose. These receptor sequences come from an adult who received the AZD1222 COVID-19 vaccine.

The rearrangement uses TRBV28 and TRBJ2-7; 7 nucleotides line up with TRBD1. The CDR3 is 14 residues long. Germline CDR1 is MDHEN and CDR2 is SYDVKM. V lost 6 bases, J lost 5 bases, and 10 bases stayed unmatched. The CDR3 DNA sequence: TGTGCCAGCAGGGAGGACAGGATCGTCAACGAGCAGTACTTC. Its translation: CASREDRIVNEQYF.

This chain connects TRBV3-1 (or the pseudogene TRBV3-2) to TRBJ1-1, with D unclear. Per the germline V gene, CDR1 is LGHDT and CDR2 is YNNKEL (reference sequence). Trimming removed 1 base at V and 3 bases at J, with 3 bases between. This CDR3 has 12 amino acids. CDR3 bases: TGTGCCAGCAGCCAAGCCTACACTGAAGCTTTCTTT. Protein sequence: CASSQAYTEAFF.

The chain is built from TRBV28 and TRBJ2-6; D remains ambiguous. V lost 3 bases and J 1 base, leaving 1 base between the germline ends. The germline V gene encodes CDR1 MDHEN and CDR2 SYDVKM. The CDR3 contains 13 residues. The CDR3 here is CASSFSGANVLTF. The DNA for the CDR3 is TGTGCCAGCAGTTTTTCTGGGGCCAACGTCCTGACTTTC.

This chain links TRBV7-2 with TRBJ2-2; no firm D call. Germline V gene lookup returns CDR1 SGHTA and CDR2 FQGNSA. V was trimmed by 1 base and J by 2 bases, leaving 11 bases between them. This CDR3 is 16 amino acids long. CDR3 region: CASSLGSSANTGELFF. CDR3 sequence (DNA): TGTGCCAGCAGCTTAGGATCCAGCGCTAACACCGGGGAGCTGTTTTTT.

The chain combines TRBV4-1 with TRBJ2-1; 9 bases are a match to TRBD1. CDR1 is MGHRA, CDR2 YSYEKL, per germline. The CDR3 covers 15 residues. V was clipped by 1 base and J by 4 bases; unmatched bases: 2. CDR3 DNA: TGCGCCAGCAGCCAAGGGACAGGGGAGTACAATGAGCAGTTCTTC. Translation: CASSQGTGEYNEQFF.

This clone was seen a few times. Different DNA sequences within this sample yield the same CDR3. This chain connects TRBV5-1 to TRBJ2-5, with no clear D. V lost 0 bases and J lost 3, with 9 bases in between. The CDR3 has 14 amino acids. Germline V CDR1 and CDR2: SGHRS, YFSETQ. Here the CDR3 DNA reads TGCGCCAGCAGCTTGGTGGGATATGAAGAGACCCAGTACTTC. Protein: CASSLVGYEETQYF.

The V gene is TRBV13, the J gene TRBJ1-1; the D gene is possibly TRBD1 (6 bases). Trimming pared 5 bases from V and 4 bases from J, leaving 11 bases between. The CDR3 loop spans 13 amino acids. CDR1 is PRHDT and CDR2 is FYEKMQ in the germline V gene (reference sequence). CDR3 residues: CASSDLGGTEAFF. The CDR3 DNA sequence: TGTGCCAGCAGCGACCTAGGGGGCACTGAAGCTTTCTTT.

V is TRBV11-2 and J is TRBJ1-1; the match to TRBD1 covers 9 bases. Trimming at V came to 5 bases and at J to 11 bases, leaving 9 bases not matched to a gene. Germline values: CDR1 SGHAT, CDR2 FQNNGV. This CDR3 is 13 amino acids long. CDR3 in amino acids: CASSVRQGEGAFF. The CDR3 bases are TGTGCCAGCAGCGTAAGACAGGGGGAGGGCGCTTTCTTT.

This chain joins TRBV30 and TRBJ2-7, with a weak D call TRBD1 (5 bases). The germline V and J ends were trimmed by 1 base and 2 bases, with 6 bases remaining between them. From germline, CDR1 is GTSNPN and CDR2 SVGIG (reference sequence). This CDR3 contains 12 residues. For the CDR3, the DNA is TGTGCCTGGAGTGGACAGACCTACGAGCAGTACGTC. Encoded protein: CAWSGQTYEQYV.

Remarks on this clone: The identical CDR3 is also encoded by other nucleotide sequences in the sample. This chain uses TRBV24-1 with TRBJ1-2; D unresolved. Trimming removed 5 bases at V and 4 bases at J, with 10 bases between. From germline, CDR1 is KGHDR and CDR2 SFDVKD. This CDR3 has 13 residues. CDR3 in amino acids: CATSGGFGYGYTF. DNA for the CDR3: TGTGCCACCAGTGGAGGGTTTGGCTATGGCTACACCTTC.

This chain's CDR3 is CASSLPSYAETQYF. CDR3 nucleotides: TGTGCCAGCAGCTTACCAAGCTACGCGGAGACCCAGTACTTC. The chain is built from TRBV7-6 and TRBJ2-5; D is uncertain. CDR1 and CDR2 from the germline V gene are SGHVS and FNYEAQ. V dropped 2 bases and J dropped 5 bases, with 12 bases sitting between them. The CDR3 runs to 14 residues.

The J gene is TRBJ1-2, the V gene TRBV10-2, with D hard to call. This CDR3 is 12 amino acids long. V was cut by 3 bases and J by 4 bases, with 6 bases left in between. Germline CDR1 and CDR2: WSHSY and SAAADI. DNA of the CDR3: TGCGCCAGCAGTGAAGTAGGCTATGGCTACACCTTC. Translating gives CASSEVGYGYTF.

Note on this clone: Mismatch with germline at one junction end may stem from a read error. The V and J genes are TRBV14 and TRBJ2-5, with a tentative D call TRBD1 (6 bases). Germline CDR1 and CDR2: SGHDN and FVKESK. This CDR3 region has 15 residues. The CDR3 loop is CASSQEGARQGTQYF. The CDR3 nucleotides read TGTGCCAGCAGCCAAGAGGGGGCACGCCAAGGGACCCAGTACTTC.

The V gene is TRBV7-2, the J gene TRBJ1-1; D uncertain. CDR3 size: 15 residues. Looked up from germline, CDR1 is SGHTA and CDR2 is FQGNSA. V was clipped by 0 bases and J by 8 bases, with 16 bases between them. The CDR3 DNA reads as TGTGCCAGCAGCTTAGCGGCAGAGTTGGGCGCCGAAGCTTTCTTT. Its translation: CASSLAAELGAEAFF. Drawing the rest from reference TRBV7-2 and TRBJ1-1, the complete variable domain is GAGVSQSPSNKVTEKGKDVELRCDPISGHTALYWYRQSLGQGLEFLIYFQGNSAPDKSGLPSDRFSAERTGGSVSTLTIQRTQQEDSAVYLCASSLAAELGAEAFFGQGTRLTVV.

This chain joins TRBV6-1 and TRBJ2-7; a weak D match, TRBD2 (7 bases). V dropped 2 bases and J dropped 9 bases, with 14 bases sitting between them. Germline CDR1 is MNHNS and CDR2 is SASEGT. This CDR3 spans 13 amino acids. DNA of the CDR3: TGTGCCAGCAGTGAATTAGAGGGAGGGGGGCAGTACTTC. Translating it yields CASSELEGGGQYF.

The V and J genes are TRBV3-1 (or the pseudogene TRBV3-2) and TRBJ2-1; the match to TRBD1 covers 8 bases. The CDR3 has 15 residues. V trimming: 3 bases; J trimming: 2 bases; junction bases outside the gene matches: 3. Germline V gene lookup returns CDR1 LGHDT and CDR2 YNNKEL (reference sequence). This chain's CDR3 is CASSQAGQAYNEQFF. CDR3 in DNA: TGTGCCAGCAGCCAGGCGGGACAGGCCTACAATGAGCAGTTCTTC.

This clone showed up just a few times. The rearrangement joins TRBV28 to TRBJ1-1; D possibly corresponds to TRBD1 (5 bases). This CDR3 is 14 amino acids long. Trimming took 4 bases from V and 1 from J, leaving 10 bases between them. Per the germline V gene, CDR1 is MDHEN and CDR2 is SYDVKM. In DNA, the CDR3 is TGTGCCAGCAGTTGGGGCACGGGGAACACTGAAGCTTTCTTT. As protein: CASSWGTGNTEAFF. Looking up the rest from reference TRBV28 and TRBJ1-1 gives the full variable domain: DVKVTQSSRYLVKRTGEKVFLECVQDMDHENMFWYRQDPGLGLRLIYFSYDVKMKEKGDIPEGYSVSREKKERFSLILESASTNQTSMYLCASSWGTGNTEAFFGQGTRLTVV.

The CDR3 region is CASSPFVSGRTDEQFF. CDR3 sequence (DNA): TGTGCCAGCAGCCCCTTTGTCAGCGGGAGAACGGATGAGCAGTTCTTC. The chain employs TRBV7-2 and TRBJ2-1; 8 bases fit TRBD2. Trimming cost V 5 bases and J 8 bases; bases outside gene matches: 14. The CDR3 covers 16 residues. Germline V gives CDR1 SGHTA, CDR2 FQGNSA.

The CDR3 DNA reads as TGTGCCAGCAGTGGGGGGTCTGGCGCCGGGGAGCTGTTTTTT. Translating it yields CASSGGSGAGELFF. The chain is built from TRBV7-2 and TRBJ2-2; D perhaps matches TRBD2 (6 bases). This CDR3 has 14 amino acids. Germline CDR1 reads SGHTA; CDR2 reads FQGNSA. V was shortened by 6 bases and J by 6 bases, with 14 bases between the two germline ends.